This T cell receptor beta chain was obtained from a study of blood T cell repertoires in COVID-19. The wider study: Sample material is recorded as cDNA or gDNA derived from T cells, B-cell-depleted T cells, or PBMCs.

Trimming removed 7 bases from V and 0 bases from J, with 13 bases in between. The CDR3 runs 15 residues. Germline V gene data show CDR1 as SEHNR and CDR2 as FQNEAQ (reference sequence). Clones were sequenced by immunoSEQ multiplex PCR, and TCRdb holds only the in-frame ones, with some missing. The sample consists of about 350,000 clones, roughly nine tenths of them appearing once. Across 24 US areas, participants ranged in age from 18 to 89 years. Participants' reported clinical history set cohort assignment. Recovered status applied to Cohort 3 donors who had two consecutive negative PCRs. It also applied to those with clearance or with symptom resolution.

This chain joins TRBV7-9 and TRBJ1-5, with D tentatively TRBD1 (6 bases). The receptor's source is a woman in her 30s who had recovered from COVID-19. The sequencing input was PBMCs or T cells enriched from blood (not recorded which). CDR3 DNA sequence: TGTGCCAGCACCTCCGGGACACATAGCAATCAGCCCCAGCATTTT. Translated: CASTSGTHSNQPQHF.